These 13 T cell receptor beta chains share one sample of origin, sequenced in a study of PD-L1 blockade in urothelial cancer. Repertoires were generated with immunoSEQ multiplex PCR, while TCRdb's copy carries only in-frame clones and drops some. Of 95,000 or so clones in the sample, about nine tenths were seen once. Time point denoted: pretreatment peripheral blood. The sample consisted of PBMCs, taken around atezolizumab (anti-PD-L1) treatment. All receptors derive from a man aged 55 to 70 with urothelial cancer.

The V and J genes are TRBV9 and TRBJ2-1; 8 nucleotides align to TRBD2. V gave up 0 bases and J gave up 0 bases; unmatched junction bases: 8. The germline CDR1 and CDR2 sequences are SGDLS and YYNGEE. The CDR3 is 18 residues long. CDR3 residues: CASSVGPGGDSSYNEQFF. Written as DNA, the CDR3 is TGTGCCAGCAGCGTAGGACCCGGGGGGGATAGCTCCTACAATGAGCAGTTCTTC.

This rearrangement joins TRBV28 to TRBJ1-3; TRBD1 aligns across 7 bases. J was trimmed by 0 bases and V by 7 bases; bases with no gene match: 6. Germline lookup yields CDR1 MDHEN and CDR2 SYDVKM. The CDR3 totals 15 residues. CDR3 in amino acids: CASTTGAASGNTIYF. The CDR3, as DNA: TGTGCCAGCACCACAGGGGCTGCCTCTGGAAACACCATATATTTT.

This clone was counted many times. V and J are TRBV6-4 and TRBJ1-6, with a possible D match to TRBD1 (5 bases). V lost 2 bases and J lost 7, with 6 bases in between. CDR1 and CDR2 (germline): MRHNA, SNTAGT. CDR3 size: 13 residues. This CDR3 reads CASSDGGNSPLHF. The CDR3 coding sequence is TGTGCCAGCAGTGACGGGGGGAATTCACCCCTCCACTTT.

The chain employs TRBV10-3 and TRBJ1-6; 7 bases are shared with TRBD1. CDR1 and CDR2 (germline): ENHRY, SYGVKD. Trimming at V came to 5 bases and at J to 3 bases, leaving 4 bases not matched to a gene. The CDR3 spans 15 residues. The CDR3 reads CAISIQGIYNSPLHF. The CDR3, as DNA: TGTGCCATCAGTATACAGGGGATCTATAATTCACCCCTCCACTTT.

The rearrangement joins TRBV28 to TRBJ2-7; D might be TRBD1 (6 bases). The V gene lost 6 bases and the J gene lost 2 bases, with 11 bases spanning the gap. There are 13 residues in the CDR3. Germline CDR1 reads MDHEN; CDR2 reads SYDVKM. DNA of the CDR3: TGTGCCAGCAGGGACAGTCTTCCCTACGAGCAGTACTTC. It codes for CASRDSLPYEQYF.

The chain has TRBV19 and TRBJ2-7, with a weak D call TRBD2 (5 bases). CDR3 size: 17 residues. Per the germline V gene, CDR1 is LNHDA and CDR2 is SQIVND (reference sequence). V was shortened by 4 bases and J by 0 bases, with 19 bases between the two germline ends. DNA for the CDR3: TGTGCCAGTAGTACCCGGCCACATCGGGAATCCTCCTACGAGCAGTACTTC. Protein product: CASSTRPHRESSYEQYF.

This clone was seen a single time. This sequence joins TRBV5-1 and TRBJ2-7; TRBD2 aligns across 11 bases. This CDR3 has 15 residues. The germline gives CDR1 SGHRS, CDR2 YFSETQ. V lost 0 bases, J lost 6 bases, and 5 bases stayed unmatched. The CDR3, as DNA: TGCGCCAGCAGCTTGGTGGGGACTAGCGGAGGCGAGCAGTACTTC. Encoded protein: CASSLVGTSGGEQYF.

A few counts support this clone. This chain joins TRBV2 and TRBJ1-5; a possible D gene is TRBD1 (6 bases). The V end lost 7 bases, the J end lost 3 bases, and 22 bases lay between the germline ends. The germline CDR1 and CDR2 sequences are SNHLY and FYNNEI. This CDR3 is 17 amino acids long. CDR3 nucleotides: TGTGCCAGCACCCCCGGCTTGGGGGGGGCCTACAATCAGCCCCAGCATTTT. Its translation: CASTPGLGGAYNQPQHF.

This rearrangement joins TRBV7-3 to TRBJ2-5; TRBD2 is a possible D gene (5 bases). The CDR3 runs to 15 residues. With 4 bases removed from V and 2 bases from J, the gap between germline ends came to 14 bases. The germline V gene has CDR1 SGHTA and CDR2 FQGTGA. The CDR3 loop reads CASSSRSGSQETQYF. CDR3 DNA sequence: TGTGCCAGCAGCTCTCGGTCGGGGTCACAAGAGACCCAGTACTTC.

A few counts support this clone. The rearrangement links TRBV11-3 to TRBJ2-2; D perhaps matches TRBD1 (5 bases). This CDR3 is 15 amino acids long. The V and J ends lost 0 bases and 1 base respectively, with 6 bases between them. CDR1 is SGHNT, CDR2 YENEEA, per germline. CDR3 protein: CASSLDRVNTGELFF. The CDR3 DNA reads as TGTGCCAGCAGCTTAGACAGGGTGAACACCGGGGAGCTGTTTTTT. The full variable domain, with the rest looked up from reference TRBV11-3 and TRBJ2-2, is EAGVVQSPRYKIIEKKQPVAFWCNPISGHNTLYWYLQNLGQGPELLIRYENEEAVDDSQLPKDRFSAERLKGVDSTLKIQPAELGDSAVYLCASSLDRVNTGELFFGEGSRLTVL.

The chain couples TRBV7-3 to TRBJ2-5; TRBD1 matches 7 bases. CDR1 is SGHTA, CDR2 FQGTGA, per germline. The J segment lost 1 base and the V segment lost 5 bases, leaving 4 bases of the junction unmatched. The CDR3 has 14 amino acids. CDR3 sequence reads: CASSPGQLQETQYF. CDR3 in DNA: TGTGCCAGCAGCCCGGGACAGCTCCAAGAGACCCAGTACTTC.

CDR3 region: CASRISAPYEQFF. In nucleotides, the CDR3 is TGTGCCAGCAGGATTAGCGCCCCATATGAGCAGTTCTTC. V is TRBV28 and J is TRBJ2-1; possibly TRBD2 for D (5 bases). The CDR3 covers 13 residues. The germline V and J ends were trimmed by 6 bases and 8 bases, with 14 bases remaining between them. The germline gives CDR1 MDHEN, CDR2 SYDVKM.

V usage is TRBV9 and J usage is TRBJ1-1; D not resolved. Trimming removed 0 bases at V and 1 base at J, with 10 bases between. The germline V gene has CDR1 SGDLS and CDR2 YYNGEE. This CDR3 is built from 15 residues. The CDR3 region is CASSVGGGGNTEAFF. CDR3 DNA: TGTGCCAGCAGCGTAGGAGGAGGCGGGAACACTGAAGCTTTCTTT. Drawing the rest from reference TRBV9 and TRBJ1-1, the complete variable domain is DSGVTQTPKHLITATGQRVTLRCSPRSGDLSVYWYQQSLDQGLQFLIQYYNGEERAKGNILERFSAQQFPDLHSELNLSSLELGDSALYFCASSVGGGGNTEAFFGQGTRLTVV.